This T cell receptor beta chain is from a study of Graves' ophthalmopathy and Graves' hyperthyroidism. As for the study in general: The authors defined stable hyperthyroidism as no ophthalmopathy within 18 months of follow-up. Study results and caveats: The model predicted progression of ophthalmopathy with a sensitivity of 60% to 71%, and its specificity was 72% to 80%.

This clonotype was counted ten times or more. Its target is unknown. This CDR3 contains 13 residues. Per germline, CDR1 LGHNA and CDR2 YSLEER. Trimming took off 1 base at V and 8 bases at J, with 6 bases between the two ends. Included hyperthyroidism patients were aged 18 to 65 and newly diagnosed (under 2 months' duration). Amplification of TCR beta CDR3 regions used RNA transcripts. HTBI-primed RT-PCR formed the first round, and a multiplex PCR formed the second. TCRdb fed the multiplex PCR reads into MiXCR, producing one record per CDR3 protein. The sample holds more than 1,000,000 distinct CDR3 sequences, about 35% seen once.

This TCR derives from an adult man with Graves' hyperthyroidism. The source material was peripheral blood or thyroid tissue (not recorded which). V is TRBV4-3 and J is TRBJ1-6; D not resolved. CDR3 residues: CASSQGFYSPLHF. In DNA, the CDR3 is TGCGCCAGCAGCCAAGGGTTTTATTCACCCCTCCACTTT.